The entry that follows covers one TCR beta chain sequence. The CDR3 extends over 16 amino acids. The ends were cut back, 4 bases at V and 3 bases at J, with 16 bases in the middle. The germline V gene encodes CDR1 MNHEY and CDR2 SVGAGI. Profiling relied on immunoSEQ multiplex PCR, and the TCRdb table lists in-frame clones only, not all of them. The sample consists of roughly 30,000 clones, approximately 85% of them appearing once. The sample originates from a study of tissue T cells after allogeneic stem cell transplantation. The TCR was taken from a woman aged 18 to 55 who later had graft-versus-host disease after an allogeneic stem cell transplant. The sequencing used blood, collected before transplantation. The chain recombines TRBV6-5 with TRBJ1-5; D not resolved. In nucleotides, the CDR3 is TGTGCCAGCAGTTCCCCCCCCGCCTTCCCCAATCAGCCCCAGCATTTT. It translates to CASSSPPAFPNQPQHF.